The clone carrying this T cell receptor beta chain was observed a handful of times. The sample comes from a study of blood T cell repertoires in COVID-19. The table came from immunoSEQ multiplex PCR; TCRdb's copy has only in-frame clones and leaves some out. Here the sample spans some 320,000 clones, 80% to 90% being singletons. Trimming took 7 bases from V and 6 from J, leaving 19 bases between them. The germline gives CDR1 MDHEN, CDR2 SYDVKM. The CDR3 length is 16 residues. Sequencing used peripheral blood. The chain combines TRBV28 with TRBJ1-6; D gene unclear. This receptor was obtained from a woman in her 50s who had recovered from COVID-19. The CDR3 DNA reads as TGTGCCAGCATCGACCATCGGGGATCGATTAATTCACCCCTCCACTTT. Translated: CASIDHRGSINSPLHF.